This TCR beta chain originates from a study of blood T cell repertoires in COVID-19. Study context: Samples representing acute and convalescent COVID-19 were sourced from the United States, Italy and Spain. T cells, B-cell-depleted T cells, or PBMCs supplied cDNA or gDNA.

Repertoires were generated with immunoSEQ multiplex PCR, while TCRdb's copy carries only in-frame clones and drops some. The sample includes 200,000 to 250,000 clones, roughly 91% of them seen just once. All enrollees were roughly 18 to 89 years old and from around 25 US areas. The study assigned cohorts using participant-reported clinical history. The germline V gene encodes CDR1 MNHEY and CDR2 SVGAGI. The CDR3 extends over 12 amino acids. V lost 0 bases and J 8 bases, leaving 7 bases between the germline ends. This chain links TRBV6-5 with TRBJ1-1; D is undetermined. Sequencing used PBMCs or T cells enriched from blood (not recorded which). This TCR came from a young woman who had recovered from COVID-19. CDR3: CASSYSSFEAFF. In DNA, the CDR3 is TGTGCCAGCAGTTACTCGTCGTTCGAAGCTTTCTTT.